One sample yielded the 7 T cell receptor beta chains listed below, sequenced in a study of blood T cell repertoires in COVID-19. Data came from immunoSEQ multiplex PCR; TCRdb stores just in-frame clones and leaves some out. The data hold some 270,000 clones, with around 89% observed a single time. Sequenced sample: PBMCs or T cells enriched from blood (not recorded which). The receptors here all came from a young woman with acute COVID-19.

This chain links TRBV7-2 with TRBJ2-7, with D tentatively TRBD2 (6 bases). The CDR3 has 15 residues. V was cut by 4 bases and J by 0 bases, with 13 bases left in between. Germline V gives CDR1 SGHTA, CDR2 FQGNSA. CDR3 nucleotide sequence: TGTGCCAGCAGCTCCCTAGCGTATAACTCCTACGAGCAGTACTTC. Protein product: CASSSLAYNSYEQYF.

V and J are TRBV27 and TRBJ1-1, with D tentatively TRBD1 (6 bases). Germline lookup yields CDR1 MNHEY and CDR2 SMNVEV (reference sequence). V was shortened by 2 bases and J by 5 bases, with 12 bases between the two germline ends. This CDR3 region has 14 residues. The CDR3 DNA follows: TGTGCCAGCAGTTTAGGGGGCCGGCGAACTGAAGCTTTCTTT. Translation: CASSLGGRRTEAFF.

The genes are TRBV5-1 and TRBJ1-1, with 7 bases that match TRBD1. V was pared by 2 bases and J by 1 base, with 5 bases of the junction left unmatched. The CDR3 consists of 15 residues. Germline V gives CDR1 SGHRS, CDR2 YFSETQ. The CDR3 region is CASSFSGTENTEAFF. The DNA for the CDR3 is TGCGCCAGCAGCTTTTCTGGGACAGAGAACACTGAAGCTTTCTTT.

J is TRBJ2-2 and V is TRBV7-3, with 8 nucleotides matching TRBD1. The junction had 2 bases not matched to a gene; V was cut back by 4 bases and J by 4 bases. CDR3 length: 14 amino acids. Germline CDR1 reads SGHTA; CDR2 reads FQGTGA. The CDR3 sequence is CASSSTGGTGELFF. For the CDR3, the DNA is TGTGCCAGCAGCTCAACAGGGGGCACCGGGGAGCTGTTTTTT. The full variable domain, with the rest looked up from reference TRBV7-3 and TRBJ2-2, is GAGVSQTPSNKVTEKGKYVELRCDPISGHTALYWYRQSLGQGPEFLIYFQGTGAADDSGLPNDRFFAVRPEGSVSTLKIQRTERGDSAVYLCASSSTGGTGELFFGEGSRLTVL.

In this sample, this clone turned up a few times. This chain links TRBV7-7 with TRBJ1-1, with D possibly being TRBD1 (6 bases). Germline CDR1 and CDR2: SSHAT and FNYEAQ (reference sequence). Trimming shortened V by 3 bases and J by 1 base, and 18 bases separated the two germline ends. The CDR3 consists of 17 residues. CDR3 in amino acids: CASSLYNSGTKNTEAFF. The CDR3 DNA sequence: TGTGCCAGCAGCTTGTACAATTCCGGGACAAAGAACACTGAAGCTTTCTTT.

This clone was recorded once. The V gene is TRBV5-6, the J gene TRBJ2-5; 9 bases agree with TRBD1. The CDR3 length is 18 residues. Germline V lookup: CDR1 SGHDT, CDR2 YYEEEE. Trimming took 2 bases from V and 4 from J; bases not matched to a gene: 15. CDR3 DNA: TGTGCCAGCAGCTTCTTTCTCGGCGGGGACAGGGTAGGAGAGACCCAGTACTTC. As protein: CASSFFLGGDRVGETQYF.

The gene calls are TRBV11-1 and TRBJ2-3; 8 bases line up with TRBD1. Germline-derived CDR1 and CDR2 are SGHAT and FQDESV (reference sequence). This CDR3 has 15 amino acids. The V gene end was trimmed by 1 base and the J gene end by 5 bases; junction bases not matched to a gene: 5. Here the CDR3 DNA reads TGTGCCAGCAGCTTAGGGACAGGGATGCAAGATACGCAGTATTTT. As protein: CASSLGTGMQDTQYF.